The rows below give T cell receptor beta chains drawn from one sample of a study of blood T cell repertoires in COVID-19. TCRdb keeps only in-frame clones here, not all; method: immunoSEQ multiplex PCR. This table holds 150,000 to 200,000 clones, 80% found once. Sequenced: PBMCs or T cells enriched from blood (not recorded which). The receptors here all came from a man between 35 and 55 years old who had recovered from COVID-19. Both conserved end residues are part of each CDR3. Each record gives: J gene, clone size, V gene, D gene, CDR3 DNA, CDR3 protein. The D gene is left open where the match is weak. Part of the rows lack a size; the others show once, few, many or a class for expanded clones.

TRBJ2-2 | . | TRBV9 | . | TGTGCCAGCAGCCCCCCCCGAGGAGCGAACACCGGGGAGCTGTTTTTT | CASSPPRGANTGELFF
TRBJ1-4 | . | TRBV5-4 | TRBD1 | TGTGCCAGCAGCTCTCAGGGGGCGGGTGAAAAACTGTTTTTT | CASSSQGAGEKLFF
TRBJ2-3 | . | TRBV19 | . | TGTGCCAGTAGAGGGTCCCGATCCGAGCGGGCAGATACGCAGTATTTT | CASRGSRSERADTQYF
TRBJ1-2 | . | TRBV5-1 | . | TGCGCCAGCAGCTTGGCGTGGGGGCCCAACTATGGCTACACCTTC | CASSLAWGPNYGYTF
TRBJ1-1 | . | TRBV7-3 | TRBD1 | TGTGCCAGCAGCTCACAGGGGCCTAGCACTGAAGCTTTCTTT | CASSSQGPSTEAFF
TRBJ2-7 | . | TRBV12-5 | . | TGTGCTAGTGGTTTGGGGGCGGGGGCCCCCTACGAGCAGTACTTC | CASGLGAGAPYEQYF
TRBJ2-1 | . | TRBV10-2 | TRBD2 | TGCGCCAGCAGTAAGTACCTAGCGGGGAGGTACAATGAGCAGTTCTTC | CASSKYLAGRYNEQFF
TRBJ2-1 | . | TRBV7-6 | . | TGTGCCAGCAGCTTAGCGCTAAGCGGGTTCAATGAGCAGTTCTTC | CASSLALSGFNEQFF
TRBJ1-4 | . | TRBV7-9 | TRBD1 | TGTGCCAGCAGCCGGTACCGGGACAGGGGCGAAAAACTGTTTTTT | CASSRYRDRGEKLFF
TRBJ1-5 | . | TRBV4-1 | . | TGCGCCAGCAGCCAAGATCAGAATCAGCCCCAGCATTTT | CASSQDQNQPQHF
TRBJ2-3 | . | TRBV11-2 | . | TGTGCCAGCAGCTTAGATCCCCTCAACTCCACAGATACGCAGTATTTT | CASSLDPLNSTDTQYF
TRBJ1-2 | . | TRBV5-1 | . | TGCGCCAGCAGCTGGCGGTTCTATGGCTACACCTTC | CASSWRFYGYTF
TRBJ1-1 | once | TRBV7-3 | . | TGTGCCAGCAGCTTAACAGGGGACACTGAAGCTTTCTTT | CASSLTGDTEAFF
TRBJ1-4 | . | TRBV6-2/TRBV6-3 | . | TGTGCCAGCAGTTACTCTACACAGGAGGGGTGGGATGAAAAACTGTTTTTT | CASSYSTQEGWDEKLFF
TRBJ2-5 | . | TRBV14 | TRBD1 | TGTGCCAGCAGCCAAGATCCGGGACAGGGGAGCGAGACCCAGTACTTC | CASSQDPGQGSETQYF
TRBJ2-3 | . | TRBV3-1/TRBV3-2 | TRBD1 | TGTGCCAGCAGCAGAACAGGGGGTGGCACAGATACGCAGTATTTT | CASSRTGGGTDTQYF
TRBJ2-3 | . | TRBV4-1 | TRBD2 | TGCGCCAGCAGCCGGATCACGACTAGCGGGGGATCAGATACGCAGTATTTT | CASSRITTSGGSDTQYF
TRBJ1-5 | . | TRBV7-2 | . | TGTGCCAGCAGAGGGAGAAGCGGCAATCAGCCCCAGCATTTT | CASRGRSGNQPQHF
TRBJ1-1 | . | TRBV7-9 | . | TGTGCCAGCAGCCCCCCAAGCGGGAACACTGAAGCTTTCTTT | CASSPPSGNTEAFF
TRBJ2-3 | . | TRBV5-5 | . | TGTGCCACCTCAGTCGGGGGCACAGATACGCAGTATTTT | CATSVGGTDTQYF
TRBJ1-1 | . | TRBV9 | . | TGTGCCAGCAGCGTAAGTCCGGTGAACACTGAAGCTTTCTTT | CASSVSPVNTEAFF
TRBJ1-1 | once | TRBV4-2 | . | TGTGCCAGCAGCCAAGATCTTGGAACAGCCCAAGCTTTCTTT | CASSQDLGTAQAFF
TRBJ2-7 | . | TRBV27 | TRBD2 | TGTGCCAGCAGTCCCACTAGCGGGGGCTACGAGCAGTACTTC | CASSPTSGGYEQYF
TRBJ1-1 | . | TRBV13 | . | TGTGCCAGCAGCCGGGGGGGAGGCACTGAAGCTTTCTTT | CASSRGGGTEAFF
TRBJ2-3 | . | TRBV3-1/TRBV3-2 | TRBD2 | TGTGCCAGCAGCCAAGAAGCGGGGAGAATAAATACGCAGTATTTT | CASSQEAGRINTQYF
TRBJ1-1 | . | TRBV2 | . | TGTGCCAGCAGTGAAGATATGAACACTGAAGCTTTCTTT | CASSEDMNTEAFF
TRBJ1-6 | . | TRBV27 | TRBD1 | TGTGCCAGCAGTTTCTCCGGACAGGGGACCCTCCACTTT | CASSFSGQGTLHF
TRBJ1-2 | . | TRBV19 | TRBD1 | TGTGCCAGTAGATCCCGACAGGGGAACTATGGCTACACCTTC | CASRSRQGNYGYTF
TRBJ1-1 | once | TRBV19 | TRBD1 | TGTGCCAGTAGTATCCTCCCCGGGACAGTGAACACTGAAGCTTTCTTT | CASSILPGTVNTEAFF
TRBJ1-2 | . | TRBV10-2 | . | TGCGCCAGCAGTGAGTCGAATCGGGGGGCGAACTATGGCTACACCTTC | CASSESNRGANYGYTF
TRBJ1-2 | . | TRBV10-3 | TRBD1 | TGTGCCATCAGTGGCCTAGGGGGCAACTATGGCTACACCTTC | CAISGLGGNYGYTF
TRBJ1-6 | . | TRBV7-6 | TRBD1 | TGTGCCAGCAGCTTAGGACAGGGGGCGAGGGGGTCACCCCTCCACTTT | CASSLGQGARGSPLHF
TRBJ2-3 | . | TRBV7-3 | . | TGTGCCAGCAGCTTGGAGGGTTCAGGGAATACGCAGTATTTT | CASSLEGSGNTQYF
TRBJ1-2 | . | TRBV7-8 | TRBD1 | TGTGCCAGCAGCCGGGACAGGGTGGGCGGCTACACCTTC | CASSRDRVGGYTF
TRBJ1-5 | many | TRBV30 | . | TGTGCCTGGAGTGCGACATCGCAGCAGCCCCAGCATTTT | CAWSATSQQPQHF
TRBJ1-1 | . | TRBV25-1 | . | TGTGCCAGCAGTGAATACCCAGTAGGGGGCACTGAAGCTTTCTTT | CASSEYPVGGTEAFF
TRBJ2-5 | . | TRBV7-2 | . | TGTGCCAGCAGCGGGTATTCGGAGGGTACAAAGACCCAGTACTTC | CASSGYSEGTKTQYF
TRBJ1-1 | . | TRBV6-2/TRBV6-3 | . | TGTGCCAGCAGTTATTTCAGGTACACTGAAGCTTTCTTT | CASSYFRYTEAFF
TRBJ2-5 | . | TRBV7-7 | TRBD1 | TGTGCCAGCAGCTCGGGACAGGGGTCAGAGACCCAGTACTTC | CASSSGQGSETQYF
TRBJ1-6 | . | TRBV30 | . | TGTGCCTGGAGTGTACTAATAACAGGAGAATCACCCCTCCACTTT | CAWSVLITGESPLHF
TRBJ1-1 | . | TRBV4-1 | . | TGCGCCAGCAGCCAGGGGACACTCATGAACACTGAAGCTTTCTTT | CASSQGTLMNTEAFF
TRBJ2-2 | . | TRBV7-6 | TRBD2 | TGTGCCAGCAGCTTAGATCCGGGGGGACCCAGAACCGGGGAGCTGTTTTTT | CASSLDPGGPRTGELFF
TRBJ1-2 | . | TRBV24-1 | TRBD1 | TGTGCCACCAGTGATTTGACAGGGGGCGACTATGGCTACACCTTC | CATSDLTGGDYGYTF
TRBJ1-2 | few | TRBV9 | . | TGTGCCAGCAGCGGTTACAGAAAGAACTATGGCTACACCTTC | CASSGYRKNYGYTF